The 9 T cell receptor beta chains reported below all come from one sample, sequenced in a study of T cell repertoires in cytomegalovirus infection. TCRdb reprocessed the reads via MiXCR and lists one record per CDR3 protein. The data show 150,000 to 200,000 distinct CDR3 sequences, with 28% seen just once and roughly 31% held by the top ten. The sample was PBMCs. All receptors come from a human donor in good health (CMV status not recorded). Some clones in this sample may be carry-over from other donors' samples.

The table lists this clonotype with a few counts. In DNA, the CDR3 is TGTGCCAGCAGCCTAGGGCACGGGGAAAGCACTGAAGCTTTCTTT. It translates to CASSLGHGESTEAFF. The chain couples TRBV4-2 to TRBJ1-1, with unresolved D. V dropped 4 bases and J dropped 4 bases, with 16 bases sitting between them. Germline-derived CDR1 and CDR2 are LGHNA and YNFKEQ. This CDR3 has 15 residues.

The chain recombines TRBV11-2 with TRBJ1-2, with a tentative D call TRBD1 (5 bases). The CDR3 totals 15 residues. The V gene's germline CDR1 is SGHAT and CDR2 FQNNGV. V was clipped by 2 bases and J by 6 bases, with 16 bases between them. CDR3 nucleotide sequence: TGTGCCAGCAGCTTATTAGGACCAGGGTCAGATGGCTACACCTTC. It encodes CASSLLGPGSDGYTF.

The chain is built from TRBV19 and TRBJ2-3; D assignment may be TRBD1 or TRBD2 (5 bases each). Germline CDR1 reads LNHDA; CDR2 reads SQIVND (reference sequence). The CDR3 is made up of 16 amino acids. The germline V and J ends were trimmed by 0 bases and 4 bases, with 14 bases remaining between them. CDR3 in DNA: TGTGCCAGTAGTATAGATATGGGGGATCGCGCAGATACGCAGTATTTT. Translated, it gives CASSIDMGDRADTQYF.

The rearrangement joins TRBV29-1 to TRBJ2-3, with D tentatively TRBD1 (6 bases). CDR1 is SQVTM and CDR2 is ANQGSEA in the germline V gene. The length of the CDR3 is 12 residues. Trimming removed 7 bases at V and 1 base at J, with 9 bases between. CDR3 coding DNA: TGCAGCGCCGAGGGGGGCACAGATACGCAGTATTTT. It is translated as CSAEGGTDTQYF.

The sample holds many counts of this clonotype. The V call is TRBV5-5, the J call TRBJ2-1, with D possibly TRBD1 on 6 matching bases. Germline CDR1 reads SGHKS; CDR2 reads YYEKEE (reference sequence). The CDR3 runs 13 residues. V gave up 4 bases and J gave up 7 bases, with 12 bases separating them. The CDR3 protein is CASSLSQGNEQFF. The CDR3 DNA reads as TGTGCCAGCAGCCTCTCCCAGGGGAATGAGCAGTTCTTC.

The chain joins TRBV3-1 to TRBJ2-2; D is uncertain. Trimming removed 7 bases from V and 4 bases from J, with 13 bases in between. This CDR3 contains 14 residues. CDR1 and CDR2 from the germline V gene are LGHDT and YNNKEL (reference sequence). For the CDR3, the DNA is TGTGCCAGCACCCGATCTGGGGTCACCGGGGAGCTGTTTTTT. It codes for CASTRSGVTGELFF. The entire variable domain, with the rest obtained from reference TRBV3-1 and TRBJ2-2, is as follows: DTAVSQTPKYLVTQMGNDKSIKCEQNLGHDTMYWYKQDSKKFLKIMFSYNNKELIINETVPNRFSPKSPDKAHLNLHINSLELGDSAVYFCASTRSGVTGELFFGEGSRLTVL.

This clonotype was seen a few times. CDR3 region: CASSSGGFSYEQYF. CDR3 DNA: TGTGCCAGCAGCTCTGGGGGTTTTTCCTACGAGCAGTACTTC. This chain uses TRBV7-6 with TRBJ2-7; either TRBD1 or TRBD2 may supply D (5 bases each). Trimming shortened V by 4 bases and J by 1 base, and 11 bases separated the two germline ends. The CDR3 loop spans 14 amino acids. The germline gives CDR1 SGHVS, CDR2 FNYEAQ.

This rearrangement joins TRBV11-2 to TRBJ2-7; maybe TRBD1 (5 bases). The CDR3 is made up of 14 amino acids. The germline V gene has CDR1 SGHAT and CDR2 FQNNGV. V was trimmed by 2 bases and J by 4 bases, leaving 12 bases between them. CDR3 amino acids: CASSLRSGRYEQYF. The CDR3 coding sequence is TGTGCCAGCAGCTTACGGTCAGGGCGGTACGAGCAGTACTTC.

This sequence joins TRBV12-3 or TRBV12-4 and TRBJ2-3; D might be TRBD1 (6 bases). V was pared by 5 bases and J by 0 bases, with 9 bases between. This CDR3 is built from 14 residues. CDR3 nucleotides: TGTGCCAGCAGTCCGGGACACAGCACAGATACGCAGTATTTT. Translated, it gives CASSPGHSTDTQYF.